This T cell receptor (beta chain) was recovered during a study of technical replicates of blood from a few donors. Trimming stripped 3 bases from V and 4 bases from J, with 19 bases between. The CDR3 consists of 16 residues. Per the germline V gene, CDR1 is SGHNT and CDR2 is YYREEE (reference sequence). TCRdb's copy holds only in-frame clones and misses some; the assay was immunoSEQ multiplex PCR. The repertoire consists of about 83,000 clones, with approximately 94% occurring once and the leading ten covering 0.25%. The sequenced sample consisted of T cells isolated from PBMCs. The V gene is TRBV5-4, the J gene TRBJ1-1; D may be TRBD1 (5 bases). The clonotype originates from a human donor in good health. This CDR3 is CASSSSAGGEGTEAFF. The CDR3 nucleotides are TGTGCCAGCAGCTCCTCAGCAGGAGGGGAAGGCACTGAAGCTTTCTTT.